This T cell receptor beta chain was recorded in a study of CD8 T cells in Susac syndrome. Study-level findings and limits: TCR sequencing and HLA analysis covered a relatively small number of individuals.

From blood CD8+ and CD4+ T cells, the TCR beta chain was sequenced. The multiple sclerosis controls consisted of treatment-naive patients with relapsing-remitting disease, either stable or active. As for this clonotype: Antigen specificity is unknown.

V lost 5 bases and J 4 bases, leaving 9 bases between the germline ends. Per germline, CDR1 MNHEY and CDR2 SVGAGI. The CDR3 has 13 residues. An input of roughly 0.5 to 1 ug of RNA was subjected to reverse transcription using random hexamers. The authors amplified TCR beta CDR3 across 54 Vbeta and 13 Jbeta using immunoSEQ multiplex PCR. TCRdb reprocessed the immunoSEQ multiplex PCR reads via MiXCR and lists one record per CDR3 protein. Among around 280,000 distinct CDR3 sequences, roughly 84% were seen once, and the ten largest hold around 0.12%. This chain links TRBV6-5 with TRBJ2-1; D is uncertain. The TCR comes from a human donor with multiple sclerosis. Sequencing used CD8+ T cells from PBMCs. Here the CDR3 DNA reads TGTGCCAGCAGTCCGAGCGAGTACAATGAGCAGTTCTTC. Its translation: CASSPSEYNEQFF.